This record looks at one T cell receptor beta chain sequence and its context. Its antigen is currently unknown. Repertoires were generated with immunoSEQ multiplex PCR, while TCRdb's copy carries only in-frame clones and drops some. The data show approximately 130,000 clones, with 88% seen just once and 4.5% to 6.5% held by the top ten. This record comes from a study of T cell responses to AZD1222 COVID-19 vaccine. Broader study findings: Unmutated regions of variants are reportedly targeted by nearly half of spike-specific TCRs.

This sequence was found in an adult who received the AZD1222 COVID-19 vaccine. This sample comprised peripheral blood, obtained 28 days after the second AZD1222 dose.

DNA for the CDR3: TGTGCCAGTAGTATAGTGGTAGGCAGAAATCAGCCCCAGCATTTT. This codes for CASSIVVGRNQPQHF. The rearrangement joins TRBV19 to TRBJ1-5; no definite D call. V was shortened by 1 base and J by 4 bases, with 11 bases between the two germline ends. The CDR3 extends over 15 amino acids. The V gene's germline CDR1 is LNHDA and CDR2 SQIVND (reference sequence).